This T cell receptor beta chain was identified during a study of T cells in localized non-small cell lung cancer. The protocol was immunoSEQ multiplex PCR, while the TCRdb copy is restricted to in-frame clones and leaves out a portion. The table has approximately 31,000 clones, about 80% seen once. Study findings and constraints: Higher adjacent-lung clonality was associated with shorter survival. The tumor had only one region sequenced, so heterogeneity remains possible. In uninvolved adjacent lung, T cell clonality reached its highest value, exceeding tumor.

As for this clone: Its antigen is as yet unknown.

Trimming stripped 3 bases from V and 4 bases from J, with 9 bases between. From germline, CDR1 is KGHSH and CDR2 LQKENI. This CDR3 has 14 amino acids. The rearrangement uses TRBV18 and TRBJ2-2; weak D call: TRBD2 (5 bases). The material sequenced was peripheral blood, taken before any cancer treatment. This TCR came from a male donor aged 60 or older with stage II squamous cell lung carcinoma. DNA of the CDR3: TGTGCCAGCTCACCGGGAGTCGCCACCGGGGAGCTGTTTTTT. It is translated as CASSPGVATGELFF.